What follows is one T cell receptor beta chain and its context. The data stem from a study of T-cell memory formation after mild COVID-19. TCRdb reprocessed the 5' RACE reads with MiXCR, giving one entry per CDR3 protein. The repertoire has fewer than 550,000 distinct CDR3 sequences, roughly 20% of them found once; the top ten carry 8.4%. The CDR3 loop spans 15 amino acids. The germline gives CDR1 DFQATT, CDR2 SNEGSKA (reference sequence). V gave up 0 bases and J gave up 9 bases; unmatched junction bases: 10. The clonotype comes from an adult woman who had mild COVID-19 (a few samples of this study predate the infection). Cell type and time point are not known. The chain has TRBV20-1 and TRBJ2-1, with TRBD2 matching 8 bases. The specimen was PBMCs or a T cell subset sorted from them (not recorded which). CDR3 bases: TGCAGTGCTAGAGAGGGCAGGACTAGCAGTCTTGAGCAGTTCTTC. Translation gives CSAREGRTSSLEQFF.